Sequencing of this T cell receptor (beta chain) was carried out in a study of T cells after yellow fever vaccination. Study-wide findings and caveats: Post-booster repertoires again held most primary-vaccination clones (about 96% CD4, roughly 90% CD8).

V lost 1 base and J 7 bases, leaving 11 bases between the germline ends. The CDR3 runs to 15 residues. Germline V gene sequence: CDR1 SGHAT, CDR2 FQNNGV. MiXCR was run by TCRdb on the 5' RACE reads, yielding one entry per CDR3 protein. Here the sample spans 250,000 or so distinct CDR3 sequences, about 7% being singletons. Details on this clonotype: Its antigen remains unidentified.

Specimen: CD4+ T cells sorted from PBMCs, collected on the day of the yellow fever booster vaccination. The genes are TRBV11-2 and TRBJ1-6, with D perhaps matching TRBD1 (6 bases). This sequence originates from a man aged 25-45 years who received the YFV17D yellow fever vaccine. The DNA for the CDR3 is TGTGCCAGCAGCTTAGTAACAGGGTCGAATTCACCCCTCCACTTT. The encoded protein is CASSLVTGSNSPLHF.